This T cell receptor beta chain derives from a study of Graves' ophthalmopathy and Graves' hyperthyroidism. In the study overall: Upon initial diagnosis and before any treatment, peripheral blood was collected. Findings and limits, study-wide: Most thyroid-expanded clonotypes exceeding 0.001 frequency were also found in blood.

As to this clonotype: What it binds is unknown. One end of the junction is discordant with germline, which a read error may explain.

RNA transcripts provided the template for amplifying TCR beta CDR3 regions. The authors performed first-round RT-PCR with HTBI primers and then a second-round multiplex PCR. TCRdb called the multiplex PCR reads again in MiXCR, with one record for every CDR3 protein. The sample contains a few hundred thousand distinct CDR3 sequences, approximately 15% of which appear only once. The receptor was derived from a woman under 30 with stable Graves' hyperthyroidism. Sequences were obtained from peripheral blood.

The chain's CDR3 is CGSSRDRGDTEAFF. The CDR3 nucleotides are TGCGGCAGCAGTCGGGACAGGGGTGACACTGAAGCTTTCTTT. The V gene is TRBV5-1, the J gene TRBJ1-1; TRBD1 matches 10 bases. This CDR3 has 14 amino acids. CDR1 SGHRS and CDR2 YFSETQ come from the germline V gene. Full variable domain (remainder filled in from reference TRBV5-1 and TRBJ1-1): KAGVTQTPRYLIKTRGQQVTLSCSPISGHRSVSWYQQTPGQGLQFLFEYFSETQRNKGNFPGRFSGRQFSNSRSEMNVSTLELGDSALYLCGSSRDRGDTEAFFGQGTRLTVV.